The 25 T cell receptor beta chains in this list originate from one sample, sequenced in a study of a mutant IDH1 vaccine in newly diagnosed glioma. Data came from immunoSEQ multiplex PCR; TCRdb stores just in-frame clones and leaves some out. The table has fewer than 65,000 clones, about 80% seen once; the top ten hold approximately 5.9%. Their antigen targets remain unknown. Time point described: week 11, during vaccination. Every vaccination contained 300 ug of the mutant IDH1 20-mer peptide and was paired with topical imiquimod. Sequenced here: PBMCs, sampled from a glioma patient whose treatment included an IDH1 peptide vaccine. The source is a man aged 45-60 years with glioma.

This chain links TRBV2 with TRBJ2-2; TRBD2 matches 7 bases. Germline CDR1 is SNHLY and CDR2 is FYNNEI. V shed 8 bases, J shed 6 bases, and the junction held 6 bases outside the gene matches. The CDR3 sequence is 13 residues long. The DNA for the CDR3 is TGTGCCAGCTATGGGGGGAGGGCCGGGGAGCTGTTTTTT. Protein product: CASYGGRAGELFF.

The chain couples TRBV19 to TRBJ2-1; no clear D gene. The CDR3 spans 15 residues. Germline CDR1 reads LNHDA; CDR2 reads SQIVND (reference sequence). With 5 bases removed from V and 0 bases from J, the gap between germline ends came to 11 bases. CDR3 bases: TGTGCCAGTAGTTCGGACGAGAGCTCCTACAATGAGCAGTTCTTC. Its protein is CASSSDESSYNEQFF.

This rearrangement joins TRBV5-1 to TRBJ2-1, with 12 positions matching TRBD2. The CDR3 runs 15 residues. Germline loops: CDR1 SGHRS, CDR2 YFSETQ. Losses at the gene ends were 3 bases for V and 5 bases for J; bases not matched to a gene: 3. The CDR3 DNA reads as TGCGCCAGCAGCTGGAGGACTAGCGGGAACAATGAGCAGTTCTTC. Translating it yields CASSWRTSGNNEQFF.

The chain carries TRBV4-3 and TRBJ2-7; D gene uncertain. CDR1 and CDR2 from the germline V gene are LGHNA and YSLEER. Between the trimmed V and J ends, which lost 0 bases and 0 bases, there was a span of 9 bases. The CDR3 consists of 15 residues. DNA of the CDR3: TGCGCCAGCAGCCAAGATCCCGGGCCCTCCTACGAGCAGTACTTC. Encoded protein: CASSQDPGPSYEQYF.

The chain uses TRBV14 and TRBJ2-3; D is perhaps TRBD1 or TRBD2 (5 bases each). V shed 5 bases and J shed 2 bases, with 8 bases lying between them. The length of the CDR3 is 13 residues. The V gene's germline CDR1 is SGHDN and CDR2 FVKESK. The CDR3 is CASSGTNTDTQYF. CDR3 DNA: TGTGCCAGCAGCGGGACCAACACAGATACGCAGTATTTT.

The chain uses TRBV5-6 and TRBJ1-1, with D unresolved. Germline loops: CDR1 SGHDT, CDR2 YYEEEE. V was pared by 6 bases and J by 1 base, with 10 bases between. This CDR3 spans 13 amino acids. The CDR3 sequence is CASTTLENTEAFF. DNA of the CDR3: TGTGCCAGCACGACCTTGGAGAACACTGAAGCTTTCTTT.

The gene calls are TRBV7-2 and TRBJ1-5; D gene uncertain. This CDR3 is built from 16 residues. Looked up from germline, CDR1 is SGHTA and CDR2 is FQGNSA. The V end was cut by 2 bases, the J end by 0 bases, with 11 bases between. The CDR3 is CASSLRTGYSNQPQHF. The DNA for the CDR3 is TGTGCCAGCAGCTTACGAACGGGGTATAGCAATCAGCCCCAGCATTTT.

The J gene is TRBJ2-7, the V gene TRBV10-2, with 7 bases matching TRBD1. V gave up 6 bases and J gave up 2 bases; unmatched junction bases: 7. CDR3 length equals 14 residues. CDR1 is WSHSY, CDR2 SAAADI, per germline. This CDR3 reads CASRGTASTYEQYF. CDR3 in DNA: TGCGCCAGCAGGGGGACAGCCTCCACCTACGAGCAGTACTTC.

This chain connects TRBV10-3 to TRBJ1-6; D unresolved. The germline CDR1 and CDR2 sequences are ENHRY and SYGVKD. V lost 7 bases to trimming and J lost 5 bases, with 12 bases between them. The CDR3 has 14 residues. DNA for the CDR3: TGTGCCATCAATGGAGGACGGAATAATTCACCCCTCCACTTT. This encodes CAINGGRNNSPLHF.

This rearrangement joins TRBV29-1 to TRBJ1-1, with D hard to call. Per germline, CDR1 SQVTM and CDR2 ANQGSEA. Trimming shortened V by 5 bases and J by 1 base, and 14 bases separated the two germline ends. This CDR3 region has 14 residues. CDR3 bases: TGCAGCGTTAGGCCCGGCCCCACGAACACTGAAGCTTTCTTT. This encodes CSVRPGPTNTEAFF.

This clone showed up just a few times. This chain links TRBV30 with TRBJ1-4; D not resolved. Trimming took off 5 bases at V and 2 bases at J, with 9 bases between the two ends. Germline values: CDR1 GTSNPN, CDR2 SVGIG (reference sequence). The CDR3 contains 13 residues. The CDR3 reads CAWSRVTNEKLFF. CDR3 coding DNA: TGTGCCTGGTCGCGGGTGACTAATGAAAAACTGTTTTTT.

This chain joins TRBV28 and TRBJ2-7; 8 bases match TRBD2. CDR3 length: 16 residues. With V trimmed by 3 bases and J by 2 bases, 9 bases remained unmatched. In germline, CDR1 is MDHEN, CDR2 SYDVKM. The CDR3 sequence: CASSFSGVTNTYEQYF. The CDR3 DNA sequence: TGTGCCAGCAGTTTTAGCGGGGTTACAAACACCTACGAGCAGTACTTC.

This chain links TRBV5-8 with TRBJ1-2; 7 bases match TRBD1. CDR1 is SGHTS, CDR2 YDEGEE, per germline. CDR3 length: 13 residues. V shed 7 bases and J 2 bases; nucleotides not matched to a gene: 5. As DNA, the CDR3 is TGTGCCAGCCCCCGACAGGGAAACTATGGCTACACCTTC. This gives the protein CASPRQGNYGYTF.

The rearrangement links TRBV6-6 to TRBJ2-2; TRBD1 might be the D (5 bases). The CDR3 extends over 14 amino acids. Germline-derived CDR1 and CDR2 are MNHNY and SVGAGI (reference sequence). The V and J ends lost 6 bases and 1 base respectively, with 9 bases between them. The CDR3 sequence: CASSPTGNTGELFF. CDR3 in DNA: TGTGCCAGCAGCCCAACAGGGAACACCGGGGAGCTGTTTTTT.

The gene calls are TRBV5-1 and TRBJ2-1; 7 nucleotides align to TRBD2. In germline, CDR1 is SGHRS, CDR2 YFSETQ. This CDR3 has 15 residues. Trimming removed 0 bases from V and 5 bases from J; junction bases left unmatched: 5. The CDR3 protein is CASSLVGGGNNEQFF. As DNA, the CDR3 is TGCGCCAGCAGCTTGGTTGGCGGGGGTAACAATGAGCAGTTCTTC.

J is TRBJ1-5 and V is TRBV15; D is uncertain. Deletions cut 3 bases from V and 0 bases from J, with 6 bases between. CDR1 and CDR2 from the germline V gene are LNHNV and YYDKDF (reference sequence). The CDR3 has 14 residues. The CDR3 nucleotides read TGTGCCACCAGCAGTAGGGTTAGCAATCAGCCCCAGCATTTT. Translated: CATSSRVSNQPQHF.

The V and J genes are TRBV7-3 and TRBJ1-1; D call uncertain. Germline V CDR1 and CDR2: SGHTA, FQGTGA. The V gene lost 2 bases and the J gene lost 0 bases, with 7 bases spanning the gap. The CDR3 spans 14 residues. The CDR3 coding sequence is TGTGCCAGCAGCTTAGAGCAGCTGAACACTGAAGCTTTCTTT. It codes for CASSLEQLNTEAFF.

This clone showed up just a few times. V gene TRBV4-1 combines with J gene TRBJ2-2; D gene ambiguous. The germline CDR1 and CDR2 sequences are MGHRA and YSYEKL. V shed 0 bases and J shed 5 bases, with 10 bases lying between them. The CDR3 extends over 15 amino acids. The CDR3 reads CASSQERRETGELFF. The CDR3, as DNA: TGCGCCAGCAGCCAAGAACGGAGAGAAACCGGGGAGCTGTTTTTT.

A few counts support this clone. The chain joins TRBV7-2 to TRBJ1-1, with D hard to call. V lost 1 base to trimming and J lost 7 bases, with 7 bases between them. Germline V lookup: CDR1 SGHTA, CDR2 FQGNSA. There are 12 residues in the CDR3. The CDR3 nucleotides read TGTGCCAGCAGCTTAGATATGGGTGAAGCTTTCTTT. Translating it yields CASSLDMGEAFF.

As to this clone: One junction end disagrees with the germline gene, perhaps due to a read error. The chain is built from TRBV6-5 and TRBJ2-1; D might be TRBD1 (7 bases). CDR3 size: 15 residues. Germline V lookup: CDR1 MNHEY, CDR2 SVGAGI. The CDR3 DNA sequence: TGTGCCAGCAGTTCCCGACAGGGACTCTCTAATGTGCAGTTCTTC. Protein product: CASSSRQGLSNVQFF.

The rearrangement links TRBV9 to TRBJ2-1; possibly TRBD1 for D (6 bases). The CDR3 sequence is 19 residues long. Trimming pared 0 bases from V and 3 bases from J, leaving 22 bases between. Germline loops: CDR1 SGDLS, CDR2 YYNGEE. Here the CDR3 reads CASSVGIQGNRLGYNEQFF. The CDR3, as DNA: TGTGCCAGCAGCGTAGGGATACAGGGAAATCGCCTCGGCTACAATGAGCAGTTCTTC.

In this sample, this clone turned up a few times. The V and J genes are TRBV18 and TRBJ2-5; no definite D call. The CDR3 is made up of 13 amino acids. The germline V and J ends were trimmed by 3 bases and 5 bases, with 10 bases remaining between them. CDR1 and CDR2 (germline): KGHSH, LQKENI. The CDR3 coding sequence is TGTGCCAGCTCACCCTCGACGAAGGAGACCCAGTACTTC. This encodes CASSPSTKETQYF.

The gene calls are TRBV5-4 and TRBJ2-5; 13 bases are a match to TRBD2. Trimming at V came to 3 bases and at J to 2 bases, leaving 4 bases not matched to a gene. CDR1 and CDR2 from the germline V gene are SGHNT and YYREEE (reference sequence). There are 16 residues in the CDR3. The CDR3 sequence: CASSSEGLAGQETQYF. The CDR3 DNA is TGTGCCAGCAGCTCGGAGGGACTAGCGGGACAAGAGACCCAGTACTTC.

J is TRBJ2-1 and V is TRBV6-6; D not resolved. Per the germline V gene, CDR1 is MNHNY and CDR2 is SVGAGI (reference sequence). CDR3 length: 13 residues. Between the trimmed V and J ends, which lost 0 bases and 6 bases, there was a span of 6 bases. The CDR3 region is CASSYSMGNEQFF. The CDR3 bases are TGTGCCAGCAGTTACTCTATGGGCAATGAGCAGTTCTTC.

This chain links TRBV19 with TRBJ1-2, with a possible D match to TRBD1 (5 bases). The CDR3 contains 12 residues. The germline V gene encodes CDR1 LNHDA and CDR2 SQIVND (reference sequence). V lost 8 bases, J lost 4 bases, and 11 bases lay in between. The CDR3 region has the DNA TGTGCCAGTTGGGACGGATTCTATGGCTACACCTTC. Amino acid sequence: CASWDGFYGYTF. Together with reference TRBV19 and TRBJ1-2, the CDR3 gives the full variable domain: DGGITQSPKYLFRKEGQNVTLSCEQNLNHDAMYWYRQDPGQGLRLIYYSQIVNDFQKGDIAEGYSVSREKKESFPLTVTSAQKNPTAFYLCASWDGFYGYTFGSGTRLTVV.